These 32 T cell receptor beta chains originate from one sample sequenced in a study of blood T cell repertoires in COVID-19. Data came from immunoSEQ multiplex PCR; TCRdb stores just in-frame clones and leaves some out. This table has about 190,000 clones, 82% appearing once. Sequencing was carried out using peripheral blood. Receptors were obtained from an older woman with COVID-19, enrolled during active disease.

V usage is TRBV29-1 and J usage is TRBJ1-1; 10 positions agree with TRBD1. The CDR3 runs to 14 residues. Trimming removed 2 bases from V and 4 bases from J; junction bases left unmatched: 4. The germline V gene has CDR1 SQVTM and CDR2 ANQGSEA. The CDR3 nucleotides are TGCAGCGTTGAAACGACAGGGGGCCGCACTGAAGCTTTCTTT. This sequence encodes CSVETTGGRTEAFF.

The chain couples TRBV29-1 to TRBJ2-2; TRBD1 agrees at 10 bases. CDR3 size: 17 residues. Unmatched junction bases numbered 15, after V lost 5 bases and J lost 6 bases. Germline CDR1 SQVTM, CDR2 ANQGSEA. The CDR3 sequence is CSVTGTGEIPLPGELFF. The CDR3, as DNA: TGCAGCGTTACCGGGACAGGGGAGATCCCACTTCCCGGGGAGCTGTTTTTT.

This sequence joins TRBV5-1 and TRBJ1-1; D is possibly TRBD1 (5 bases). Trimming took 4 bases from V and 1 from J, leaving 17 bases between them. CDR3 length: 16 amino acids. Looked up from germline, CDR1 is SGHRS and CDR2 is YFSETQ. The CDR3 protein is CASSGAVGQGNTEAFF. The DNA of the CDR3 is TGCGCCAGCAGCGGGGCGGTGGGGCAAGGGAACACTGAAGCTTTCTTT. Combining the CDR3 with reference TRBV5-1 and TRBJ1-1 gives the whole variable domain KAGVTQTPRYLIKTRGQQVTLSCSPISGHRSVSWYQQTPGQGLQFLFEYFSETQRNKGNFPGRFSGRQFSNSRSEMNVSTLELGDSALYLCASSGAVGQGNTEAFFGQGTRLTVV.

The chain links TRBV29-1 to TRBJ2-1; TRBD2 matches 7 bases. The ends lost 8 bases at V and 7 bases at J; junction bases unmatched: 11. The germline V gene encodes CDR1 SQVTM and CDR2 ANQGSEA. CDR3 length: 13 amino acids. DNA for the CDR3: TGCAGCTCCTCCTCTGGCGGGAGAAATGAGCAGTTCTTC. Translating gives CSSSSGGRNEQFF.

The chain has TRBV11-3 and TRBJ1-1; tentatively, D is TRBD1 (6 bases). The germline gives CDR1 SGHNT, CDR2 YENEEA. V was trimmed by 5 bases and J by 1 base, leaving 11 bases between them. The CDR3 runs 14 residues. The CDR3 DNA follows: TGTGCCAGCAGCCTCGGACAGCCGAACACTGAAGCTTTCTTT. It translates to CASSLGQPNTEAFF.

CDR3 nucleotide sequence: TGTGCCAGCAGTTCGACAGGGGCGGCAGATACGCAGTATTTT. This encodes CASSSTGAADTQYF. The chain is built from TRBV28 and TRBJ2-3; 8 bases line up with TRBD1. V lost 4 bases, J lost 4 bases, and 4 bases stayed unmatched. Germline CDR1 is MDHEN and CDR2 is SYDVKM. This CDR3 contains 14 residues. The whole variable domain, remainder taken from reference TRBV28 and TRBJ2-3, is DVKVTQSSRYLVKRTGEKVFLECVQDMDHENMFWYRQDPGLGLRLIYFSYDVKMKEKGDIPEGYSVSREKKERFSLILESASTNQTSMYLCASSSTGAADTQYFGPGTRLTVL.

The table lists this clone with a count of one. The rearrangement joins TRBV24-1 to TRBJ1-2; 8 bases match TRBD1. Trimming removed 2 bases from V and 5 bases from J; junction bases left unmatched: 21. The CDR3 is 20 amino acids. Looked up from germline, CDR1 is KGHDR and CDR2 is SFDVKD. CDR3 DNA: TGTGCCACCAGTGATTCAAAGCCCGGACAGGGACCGTCCCACCTTTATGGCTACACCTTC. Its protein is CATSDSKPGQGPSHLYGYTF.

This clone appeared a single time. This rearrangement joins TRBV10-3 to TRBJ1-6; possibly TRBD1 for D (6 bases). The CDR3 length is 16 residues. V dropped 5 bases and J dropped 4 bases, with 15 bases sitting between them. CDR1 and CDR2 from the germline V gene are ENHRY and SYGVKD. The CDR3 protein is CAISRTDPIYNSPLHF. The CDR3 bases are TGTGCCATCAGTCGGACAGACCCAATTTATAATTCACCCCTCCACTTT.

This chain links TRBV6-6 with TRBJ2-1, with D perhaps matching TRBD2 (6 bases). This CDR3 contains 19 residues. The V and J ends lost 5 bases and 6 bases respectively, with 29 bases between them. CDR1 is MNHNY, CDR2 SVGAGI, per germline (reference sequence). The CDR3 nucleotides are TGTGCCAGCAGTCGCCTCGGTCTGGGGGGAGCTACCTACGGCAATGAGCAGTTCTTC. Its translation is CASSRLGLGGATYGNEQFF.

This clone was detected once. The genes are TRBV24-1 and TRBJ2-2; D remains ambiguous. The germline V and J ends were trimmed by 8 bases and 4 bases, with 10 bases remaining between them. This CDR3 is built from 13 residues. The V gene's germline CDR1 is KGHDR and CDR2 SFDVKD. The CDR3 loop reads CATMVGGTGELFF. The CDR3 DNA is TGTGCCACCATGGTTGGCGGCACCGGGGAGCTGTTTTTT.

This rearrangement joins TRBV5-4 to TRBJ1-1; D gene ambiguous. This CDR3 has 14 amino acids. The ends were cut back, 0 bases at V and 4 bases at J, with 10 bases in the middle. CDR1 SGHNT and CDR2 YYREEE come from the germline V gene (reference sequence). CDR3 protein: CASSLGAGPTEAFF. Here the CDR3 DNA reads TGTGCCAGCAGCTTGGGAGCGGGCCCCACTGAAGCTTTCTTT. The complete variable domain, with remaining parts taken from reference TRBV5-4 and TRBJ1-1, reads ETGVTQSPTHLIKTRGQQVTLRCSSQSGHNTVSWYQQALGQGPQFIFQYYREEENGRGNFPPRFSGLQFPNYSSELNVNALELDDSALYLCASSLGAGPTEAFFGQGTRLTVV.

The rearrangement links TRBV3-1 (or the pseudogene TRBV3-2) to TRBJ2-5, with D possibly being TRBD2 (5 bases). This CDR3 region has 11 residues. Germline loops: CDR1 LGHDT, CDR2 YNNKEL (reference sequence). V was trimmed by 5 bases and J by 9 bases, leaving 10 bases between them. The CDR3 DNA reads as TGTGCCAGCAGCACTCTCGGGGCCCAGTACTTC. This codes for CASSTLGAQYF.

This sequence joins TRBV4-1 and TRBJ2-1, with TRBD2 matching over 10 bases. Germline V CDR1 and CDR2: MGHRA, YSYEKL. The CDR3 extends over 17 amino acids. V lost 0 bases, J lost 4 bases, and 6 bases stayed unmatched. The DNA for the CDR3 is TGCGCCAGCAGCCAAGAAGTAGCGGGGGGCCTTTACAATGAGCAGTTCTTC. Its translation: CASSQEVAGGLYNEQFF.

The chain recombines TRBV3-1 (or the pseudogene TRBV3-2) with TRBJ1-3; the D is unclear. V lost 4 bases to trimming and J lost 3 bases, with 10 bases between them. This CDR3 region has 14 residues. Germline V lookup: CDR1 LGHDT, CDR2 YNNKEL (reference sequence). CDR3 loop: CASSPGRDGNTIYF. The CDR3 DNA reads as TGTGCCAGCAGCCCGGGGAGGGATGGAAACACCATATATTTT.

J is TRBJ1-3 and V is TRBV4-3, with 8 positions matching TRBD1. V lost 2 bases, J lost 0 bases, and 6 bases stayed unmatched. CDR1 is LGHNA and CDR2 is YSLEER in the germline V gene. This CDR3 has 17 amino acids. This CDR3 is CASSQLHGQGSGNTIYF. The CDR3 nucleotides are TGCGCCAGCAGCCAACTACACGGACAGGGCTCTGGAAACACCATATATTTT.

V gene TRBV6-2 or TRBV6-3 combines with J gene TRBJ2-5; the match to TRBD2 covers 12 bases. V dropped 4 bases and J dropped 0; count of bases not matched to a gene: 6. The CDR3 runs 17 residues. Per the germline V gene, CDR1 is MNHEY and CDR2 is SVGEGT. CDR3 nucleotide sequence: TGTGCCAGCAGTTGGACTAGCGGGGATACTTACCAAGAGACCCAGTACTTC. Translating gives CASSWTSGDTYQETQYF.

The rearrangement joins TRBV7-2 to TRBJ2-7, with D tentatively TRBD2 (5 bases). This CDR3 comprises 15 residues. The V end lost 1 base, the J end lost 2 bases, and 12 bases lay between the germline ends. The germline CDR1 and CDR2 sequences are SGHTA and FQGNSA. CDR3 DNA sequence: TGTGCCAGCAGCTTAGACCACGGGGTTCCCTACGAGCAGTACTTC. Protein sequence: CASSLDHGVPYEQYF.

The chain has TRBV19 and TRBJ2-5; TRBD2 is a possible D gene (5 bases). Trimming shortened V by 9 bases and J by 3 bases, and 11 bases separated the two germline ends. Germline CDR1 is LNHDA and CDR2 is SQIVND (reference sequence). The CDR3 is made up of 12 amino acids. Written as DNA, the CDR3 is TGTGCCAGCGGGGTTCCGGAAGAGACCCAGTACTTC. As protein: CASGVPEETQYF.

V is TRBV28 and J is TRBJ2-2; a weak D match, TRBD2 (7 bases). This CDR3 contains 15 residues. Looked up from germline, CDR1 is MDHEN and CDR2 is SYDVKM. Deletions cut 7 bases from V and 4 bases from J, with 16 bases between. The DNA for the CDR3 is TGTGCCAGCACTTCGGCGGGGGCCGCCACCGGGGAGCTGTTTTTT. This encodes CASTSAGAATGELFF.

This chain uses TRBV28 with TRBJ1-2; 7 positions match TRBD1. The CDR3 sequence is 14 residues long. The germline gives CDR1 MDHEN, CDR2 SYDVKM. V was clipped by 7 bases and J by 1 base; unmatched bases: 6. The CDR3 sequence is CASTPTGSNYGYTF. CDR3 nucleotides: TGTGCCAGCACCCCGACAGGGAGTAACTATGGCTACACCTTC.

There are a few counts of this clone. The chain is built from TRBV7-2 and TRBJ2-3; D gene ambiguous. Germline V CDR1 and CDR2: SGHTA, FQGNSA. This CDR3 comprises 13 residues. V was trimmed by 4 bases and J by 8 bases, leaving 13 bases between them. CDR3 nucleotides: TGTGCCAGCAGCTCCCTTCGCGAGTCTACGCAGTATTTT. Its protein product is CASSSLRESTQYF.

V and J are TRBV5-4 and TRBJ1-4, with a weak D call TRBD1 (5 bases). Trimming removed 0 bases at V and 4 bases at J, with 7 bases between. The CDR3 covers 14 residues. CDR1 is SGHNT and CDR2 is YYREEE in the germline V gene (reference sequence). The CDR3 sequence: CASSLGRDNEKLFF. In DNA form, the CDR3 reads TGTGCCAGCAGCTTGGGCAGGGATAATGAAAAACTGTTTTTT.

This rearrangement joins TRBV2 to TRBJ2-2; weak D call: TRBD1 (6 bases). Trimming took 8 bases from V and 2 from J, leaving 15 bases between them. This CDR3 has 15 residues. Germline-derived CDR1 and CDR2 are SNHLY and FYNNEI. The CDR3 is CASGRDILNTGELFF. The CDR3 DNA reads TGTGCCAGCGGTCGGGACATACTTAACACCGGGGAGCTGTTTTTT.

The chain has TRBV28 and TRBJ1-1; a weak D match, TRBD1 (5 bases). The CDR3 has 15 amino acids. CDR1 and CDR2 (germline): MDHEN, SYDVKM. The V gene lost 5 bases and the J gene lost 3 bases, with 16 bases spanning the gap. The CDR3 loop reads CASSHLIGGDTEAFF. DNA of the CDR3: TGTGCCAGCAGTCACTTAATAGGAGGGGACACTGAAGCTTTCTTT.

The CDR3 DNA reads TGCAGCATTAAGACTAGCGGGGGACCCGAGCAGTTCTTC. Protein: CSIKTSGGPEQFF. V gene TRBV29-1 combines with J gene TRBJ2-1, with TRBD2 matching 12 bases. Germline V gene sequence: CDR1 SQVTM, CDR2 ANQGSEA. This CDR3 spans 13 amino acids. The V gene end was trimmed by 8 bases and the J gene end by 10 bases; junction bases not matched to a gene: 9.

This clone was recorded only once. The chain combines TRBV19 with TRBJ2-1; 14 bases are shared with TRBD2. This CDR3 comprises 15 residues. The J segment lost 2 bases and the V segment lost 9 bases, leaving 3 bases of the junction unmatched. In germline, CDR1 is LNHDA, CDR2 SQIVND (reference sequence). The CDR3, as DNA: TGTGCCAGCTCGGGACTAGCGGGAGCCTACAATGAGCAGTTCTTC. Its protein is CASSGLAGAYNEQFF.

V gene TRBV29-1 combines with J gene TRBJ2-7; 8 bases are shared with TRBD2. V lost 4 bases to trimming and J lost 0 bases; unmatched junction nucleotides: 11. The CDR3 sequence is 16 residues long. Germline CDR1 is SQVTM and CDR2 is ANQGSEA. The CDR3 loop is CSVVSSGSHSSYEQYF. CDR3 DNA sequence: TGCAGCGTTGTCTCTAGCGGGTCACACTCCTCCTACGAGCAGTACTTC.

This chain connects TRBV2 to TRBJ1-1; D is perhaps TRBD1 (5 bases). The V end lost 1 base, the J end lost 1 base, and 25 bases lay between the germline ends. The CDR3 is 20 residues long. Germline assignment: CDR1 SNHLY and CDR2 FYNNEI. CDR3: CASSEVGAVSGEISNTEAFF. CDR3 nucleotides: TGTGCCAGCAGTGAAGTTGGGGCGGTGAGCGGGGAAATTTCGAACACTGAAGCTTTCTTT. Complete variable domain (other parts from reference TRBV2 and TRBJ1-1): EPEVTQTPSHQVTQMGQEVILRCVPISNHLYFYWYRQILGQKVEFLVSFYNNEISEKSEIFDDQFSVERPDGSNFTLKIRSTKLEDSAMYFCASSEVGAVSGEISNTEAFFGQGTRLTVV.

V and J are TRBV3-1 (or the pseudogene TRBV3-2) and TRBJ2-1; no firm D call. This CDR3 is built from 11 residues. The V end was cut by 4 bases, the J end by 9 bases, with 7 bases between. Germline-derived CDR1 and CDR2 are LGHDT and YNNKEL (reference sequence). In DNA, the CDR3 is TGTGCCAGCAGCCGTCTAGGTGAGCAGTTCTTC. This sequence encodes CASSRLGEQFF.

The rearrangement joins TRBV5-5 to TRBJ2-1, with 10 bases lining up with TRBD1. CDR3 length: 16 residues. J gave up 4 bases and V 3 bases, and 7 bases lay outside the gene matches. Looked up from germline, CDR1 is SGHKS and CDR2 is YYEKEE (reference sequence). CDR3 nucleotide sequence: TGTGCCAGCAGCTCAAACCGGGACAGGGGATACAATGAGCAGTTCTTC. Its translation is CASSSNRDRGYNEQFF.

In this sample, this clone turned up a few times. V usage is TRBV27 and J usage is TRBJ1-2, with a possible D match to TRBD1 (6 bases). Germline V gives CDR1 MNHEY, CDR2 SMNVEV (reference sequence). Trimming cost V 6 bases and J 9 bases, with 20 bases left between them. The CDR3 is 14 residues long. Here the CDR3 reads CASRPIPGQWRYTF. The CDR3 DNA sequence: TGTGCCAGCAGGCCTATCCCTGGACAGTGGCGCTACACCTTC.

CDR3 bases: TGTGCCAGCACCCCCTTACAGGGGGCCGTTGAAGCTTTCTTT. This translates into CASTPLQGAVEAFF. The J gene is TRBJ1-1, the V gene TRBV7-8; TRBD1 agrees at 9 bases. The CDR3 runs 14 residues. After removal of 7 bases from V and 7 bases from J, the junction contained 10 bases not matched to a gene. Germline values: CDR1 SGHVS, CDR2 FQNEAQ.